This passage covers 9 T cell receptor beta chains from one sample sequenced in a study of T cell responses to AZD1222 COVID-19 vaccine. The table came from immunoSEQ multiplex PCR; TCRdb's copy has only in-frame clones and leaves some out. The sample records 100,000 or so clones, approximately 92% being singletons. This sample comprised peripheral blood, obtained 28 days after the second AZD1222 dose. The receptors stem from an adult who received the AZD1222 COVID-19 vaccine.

CDR3 DNA sequence: TGTGCCAGTAGTTTGACTAGCGGGAAAGCCAAAAACATTCAGTACTTC. This codes for CASSLTSGKAKNIQYF. J is TRBJ2-4 and V is TRBV19; 11 positions agree with TRBD2. Trimming cost V 5 bases and J 0 bases; bases outside gene matches: 3. Germline lookup yields CDR1 LNHDA and CDR2 SQIVND (reference sequence). The CDR3 extends over 16 amino acids.

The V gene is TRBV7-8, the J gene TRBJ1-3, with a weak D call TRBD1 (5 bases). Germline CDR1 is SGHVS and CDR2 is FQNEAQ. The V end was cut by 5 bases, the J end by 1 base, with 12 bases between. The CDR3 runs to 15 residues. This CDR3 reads CASSDRRGSGNTIYF. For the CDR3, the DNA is TGTGCCAGCAGCGATCGAAGGGGATCTGGAAACACCATATATTTT.

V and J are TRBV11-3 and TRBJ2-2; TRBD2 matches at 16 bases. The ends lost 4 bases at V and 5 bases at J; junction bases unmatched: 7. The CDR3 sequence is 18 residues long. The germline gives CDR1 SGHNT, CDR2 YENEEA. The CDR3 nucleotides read TGTGCCAGCAGCTCCGGGACTAGCGGGAGGGGACGAACCGGGGAGCTGTTTTTT. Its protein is CASSSGTSGRGRTGELFF.

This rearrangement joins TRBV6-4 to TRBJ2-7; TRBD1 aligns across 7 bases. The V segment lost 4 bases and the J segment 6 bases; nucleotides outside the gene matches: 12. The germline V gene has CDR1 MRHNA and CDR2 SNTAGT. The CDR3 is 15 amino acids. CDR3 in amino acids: CASSATGDRGSEQYF. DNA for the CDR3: TGTGCCAGCAGTGCCACAGGGGACCGAGGCTCCGAGCAGTACTTC.

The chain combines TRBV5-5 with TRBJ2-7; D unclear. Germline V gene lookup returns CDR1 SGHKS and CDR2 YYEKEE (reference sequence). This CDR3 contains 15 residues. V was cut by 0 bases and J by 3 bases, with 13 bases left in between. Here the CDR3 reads CASSLASSAFYEQYF. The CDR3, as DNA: TGTGCCAGCAGCTTGGCAAGTTCTGCTTTCTACGAGCAGTACTTC.

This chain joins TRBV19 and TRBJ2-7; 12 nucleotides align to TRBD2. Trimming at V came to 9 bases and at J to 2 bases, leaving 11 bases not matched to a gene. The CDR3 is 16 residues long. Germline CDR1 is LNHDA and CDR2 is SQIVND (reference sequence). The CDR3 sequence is CASKKTSGSLAYEQYF. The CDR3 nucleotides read TGTGCCAGCAAGAAGACTAGCGGGAGTCTTGCCTACGAGCAGTACTTC.

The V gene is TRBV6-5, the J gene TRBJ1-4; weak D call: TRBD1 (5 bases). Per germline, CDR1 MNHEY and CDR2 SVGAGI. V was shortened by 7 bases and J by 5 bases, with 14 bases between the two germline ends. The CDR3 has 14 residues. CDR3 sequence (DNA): TGTGCCAGCAAAAAGGACACGGTCAATGAAAAACTGTTTTTT. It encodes CASKKDTVNEKLFF.

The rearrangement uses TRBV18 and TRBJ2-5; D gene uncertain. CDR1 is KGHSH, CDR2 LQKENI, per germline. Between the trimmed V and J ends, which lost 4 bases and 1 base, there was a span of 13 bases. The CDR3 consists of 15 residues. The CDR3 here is CASSRQPGAQETQYF. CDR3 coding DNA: TGTGCCAGCTCACGCCAACCGGGTGCCCAAGAGACCCAGTACTTC.

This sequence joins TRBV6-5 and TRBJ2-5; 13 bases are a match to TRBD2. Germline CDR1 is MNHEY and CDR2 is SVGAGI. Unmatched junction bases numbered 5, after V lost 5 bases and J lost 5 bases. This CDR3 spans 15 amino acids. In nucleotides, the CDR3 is TGTGCCAGCAGTCGGACTAGCGGGAGAGGGGAGACCCAGTACTTC. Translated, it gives CASSRTSGRGETQYF.